This T cell receptor (beta chain) was identified during a study of shared clonotypes between healthy human individuals. General study findings and limits: Estimated richness was generally greater in naive than memory subsets.

As concerns this clone: What it binds is unknown.

Data came from immunoSEQ multiplex PCR; TCRdb stores just in-frame clones and leaves some out. The sample consists of 2 million to 2.5 million clones, around 90% of them appearing once. CDR3 length: 15 residues. The V gene's germline CDR1 is SGHNT and CDR2 YYREEE (reference sequence). V shed 0 bases and J shed 2 bases, with 11 bases lying between them. The J gene is TRBJ2-5, the V gene TRBV5-4, with D perhaps matching TRBD1 (5 bases). Sequencing input: naive CD4+ T cells from PBMCs. The subset: CD45RA+ positively selected. The TCR comes from a man younger than 35 in good health. Some clones in this sample may be carry-over from other donors' samples. This CDR3 is CASSLGAGLQETQYF. In DNA, the CDR3 is TGTGCCAGCAGCTTGGGCGCAGGGCTACAAGAGACCCAGTACTTC.